The clone carrying this T cell receptor beta chain showed up many times. Its cognate antigen is unknown. The record originates from a study of neurological immune-mediated disorders. Losses at the gene ends were 0 bases for V and 14 bases for J; bases not matched to a gene: 15. The CDR3 has 15 amino acids. Germline CDR1 SGHRS, CDR2 YFSETQ. Preparation of the unsorted libraries drew on 2 million PBMCs stored at -80 C. The authors made cDNA by 5'RACE with 10-nucleotide random UMIs. TCRdb re-analysed the 5' RACE reads in MiXCR, keeping a single row per CDR3 protein. The table lists about 66,000 distinct CDR3 sequences, 4% to 6% of them singletons. Points from the study as a whole: Neither clinical nor MRI features were associated with the multiple sclerosis repertoire cluster. The study phylogenetically grouped the repertoires of 18 of 34 multiple sclerosis patients into one related-CDR3 cluster, a possible signature.

The rearrangement joins TRBV5-1 to TRBJ2-3, with TRBD2 identical over 7 bases. Sequenced sample: PBMCs. The sequence came from a woman in her twenties or thirties with multiple sclerosis. The CDR3 reads CASSLGALADLYGYF. The CDR3 DNA reads as TGCGCCAGCAGCTTGGGAGCCCTAGCGGACTTGTACGGGTATTTT. The variable domain in full, completed from reference TRBV5-1 and TRBJ2-3, reads KAGVTQTPRYLIKTRGQQVTLSCSPISGHRSVSWYQQTPGQGLQFLFEYFSETQRNKGNFPGRFSGRQFSNSRSEMNVSTLELGDSALYLCASSLGALADLYGYFGPGTRLTVL.